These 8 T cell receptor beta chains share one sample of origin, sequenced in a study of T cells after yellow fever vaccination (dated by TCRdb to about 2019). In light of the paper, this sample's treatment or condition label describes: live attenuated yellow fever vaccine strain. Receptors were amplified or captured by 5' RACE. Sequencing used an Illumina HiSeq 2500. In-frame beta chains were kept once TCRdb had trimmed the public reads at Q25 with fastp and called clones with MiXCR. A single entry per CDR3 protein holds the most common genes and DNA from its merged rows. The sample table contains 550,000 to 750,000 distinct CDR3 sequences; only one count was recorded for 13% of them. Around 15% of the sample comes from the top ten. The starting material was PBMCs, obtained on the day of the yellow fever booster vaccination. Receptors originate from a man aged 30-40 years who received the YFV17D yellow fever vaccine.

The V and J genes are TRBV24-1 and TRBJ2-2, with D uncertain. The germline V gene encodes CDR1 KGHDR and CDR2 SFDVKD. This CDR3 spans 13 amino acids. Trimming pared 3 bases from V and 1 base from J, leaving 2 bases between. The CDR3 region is CATSDQNTGELFF. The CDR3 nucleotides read TGTGCCACCAGTGATCAGAACACCGGGGAGCTGTTTTTT.

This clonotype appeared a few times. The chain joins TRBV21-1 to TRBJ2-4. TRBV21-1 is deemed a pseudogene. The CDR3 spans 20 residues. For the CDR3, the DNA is TGTGCCAGCAGCAAAGTAGGAAAGGCCGGTTTGGTTTGGGTTAAAAACATTCAGTACTTC. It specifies CASSKVGKAGLVWVKNIQYF.

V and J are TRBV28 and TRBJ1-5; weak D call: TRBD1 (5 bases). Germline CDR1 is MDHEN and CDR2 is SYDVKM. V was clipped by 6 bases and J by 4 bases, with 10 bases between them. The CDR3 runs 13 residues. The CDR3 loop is CASRTPGNQPQHF. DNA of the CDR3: TGTGCCAGCAGGACTCCAGGGAATCAGCCCCAGCATTTT.

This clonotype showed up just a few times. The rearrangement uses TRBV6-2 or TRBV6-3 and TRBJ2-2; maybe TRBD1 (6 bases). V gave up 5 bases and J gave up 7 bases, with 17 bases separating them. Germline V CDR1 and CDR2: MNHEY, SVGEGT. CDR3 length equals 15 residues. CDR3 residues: CASSLRQVVNGELFF. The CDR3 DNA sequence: TGTGCCAGCAGTCTTCGACAGGTGGTAAACGGGGAGCTGTTTTTT.

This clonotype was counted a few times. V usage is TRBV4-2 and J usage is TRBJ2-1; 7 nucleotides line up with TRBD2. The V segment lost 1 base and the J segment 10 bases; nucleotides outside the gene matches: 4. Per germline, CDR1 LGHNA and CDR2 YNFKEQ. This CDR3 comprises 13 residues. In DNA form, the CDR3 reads TGTGCCAGCAGCCAAGGGGGAGGGACCGAGCAGTTCTTC. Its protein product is CASSQGGGTEQFF.

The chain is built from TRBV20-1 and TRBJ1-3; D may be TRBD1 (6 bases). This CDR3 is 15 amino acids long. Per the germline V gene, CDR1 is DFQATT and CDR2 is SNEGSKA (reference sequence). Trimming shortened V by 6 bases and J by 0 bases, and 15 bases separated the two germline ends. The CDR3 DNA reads TGCAGTGCACACAGAACAGGGAGCTCTGGAAACACCATATATTTT. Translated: CSAHRTGSSGNTIYF.

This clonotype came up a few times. CDR3 region: CASRQAHGGYGYTF. In nucleotides, the CDR3 is TGTGCCAGCCGCCAGGCGCACGGGGGCTATGGCTACACCTTC. The chain is built from TRBV28 and TRBJ1-2, with D possibly TRBD1 on 5 matching bases. The germline V and J ends were trimmed by 8 bases and 4 bases, with 17 bases remaining between them. Germline-derived CDR1 and CDR2 are MDHEN and SYDVKM. This CDR3 has 14 amino acids.

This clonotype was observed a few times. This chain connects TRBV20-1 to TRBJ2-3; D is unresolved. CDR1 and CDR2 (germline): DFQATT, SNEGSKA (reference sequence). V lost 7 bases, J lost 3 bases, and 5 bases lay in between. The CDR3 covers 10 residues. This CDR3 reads CSVRTDTQYF. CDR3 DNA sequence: TGCAGTGTCAGGACAGATACGCAGTATTTT.